This is a list of T cell receptor beta chains from one sample in a study of T-cell reconstitution after alpha-beta-depleted transplantation in children. MiXCR, applied by TCRdb to the PCR reads, yields one record per CDR3 protein. The data hold about 830,000 distinct CDR3 sequences, with roughly 15% observed a single time. Sequenced material: PBMCs, mostly from graft donor cells, taken 360 days after TCRalphabeta/CD19-depleted stem cell transplant. All receptors come from a male patient younger than 18 who had a stem cell transplant for acute lymphoblastic leukemia, so the T cells may come from the graft donor. CDR3s include the opening cysteine and the closing phenylalanine or tryptophan. Each record gives: D gene, clone size, V gene, J gene, CDR3 protein, CDR3 DNA. A D gene is named only where the DNA matches it firmly. Clone size appears in some rows only: once, few, many, or a class for an expanded clone.

NA	few	TRBV24-1	TRBJ2-7	CAKIRRPSSYEQYF	TGTGCCAAGATACGCAGGCCTAGCTCCTACGAGCAGTACTTC
NA	few	TRBV5-1	TRBJ1-4	CASSLAGKLFF	TGCGCCAGCAGCTTGGCAGGAAAACTGTTTTTT
NA	few	TRBV29-1	TRBJ2-2	CSVIGGSGELFF	TGCAGCGTTATCGGGGGATCCGGGGAGCTGTTTTTT
NA	few	TRBV4-1	TRBJ2-1	CASSQVGELSLRRREQFF	TGCGCCAGCAGCCAAGTAGGTGAGTTGAGCCTCCGGAGGCGGGAGCAGTTCTTC
NA	few	TRBV4-1	TRBJ2-3	CASSQEVVGQMTSTDTQYF	TGCGCCAGCAGCCAAGAAGTAGTTGGACAGATGACTAGCACAGATACGCAGTATTTT
TRBD1	NA	TRBV7-9	TRBJ1-2	CASSLRQGVVGYTF	TGTGCCAGCAGCTTAAGACAGGGAGTGGTTGGCTACACCTTC
TRBD2	once	TRBV5-1	TRBJ2-7	CASSLNAGVRQYF	TGCGCCAGCAGCTTGAATGCGGGGGTAAGGCAGTACTTC
NA	NA	TRBV10-3	TRBJ2-5	CAISDPGRETQYF	TGTGCCATCAGTGATCCGGGTAGGGAGACCCAGTACTTC
NA	few	TRBV6-2/TRBV6-3	TRBJ2-1	CASSYSPQGLSYNEQFF	TGTGCCAGCAGTTATTCTCCACAGGGACTCTCCTACAATGAGCAGTTCTTC
NA	few	TRBV11-2	TRBJ2-7	CASSHLTTRDEQYF	TGTGCCAGCAGCCACCTGACGACTAGAGACGAGCAGTACTTC